Below are 8 T cell receptor beta chains sequenced from a single sample in a study of PD-1 blockade in classical Hodgkin lymphoma. Produced via immunoSEQ multiplex PCR; TCRdb's table is partial and in-frame only. Here the sample spans 11,000 to 15,000 clones, about 83% being singletons. Each patient relapsed following autologous stem cell transplantation, and prior brentuximab vedotin exposure differed. This material consisted of peripheral blood mononuclear cells (PBMCs), taken before the second cycle of nivolumab. The receptor set was obtained from a human donor with classical Hodgkin lymphoma.

The genes are TRBV7-9 and TRBJ1-1; D is perhaps TRBD1 (5 bases). The CDR3 covers 13 residues. Trimming cost V 5 bases and J 6 bases, with 13 bases left between them. From germline, CDR1 is SEHNR and CDR2 FQNEAQ (reference sequence). The CDR3 protein is CASSPQGLAEAFF. CDR3 nucleotide sequence: TGTGCCAGCAGCCCTCAGGGTTTAGCTGAAGCTTTCTTT.

The chain couples TRBV19 to TRBJ2-3; the match to TRBD2 covers 13 bases. The CDR3 sequence is 18 residues long. Germline values: CDR1 LNHDA, CDR2 SQIVND (reference sequence). Trimming took 2 bases from V and 0 from J; bases not matched to a gene: 5. CDR3 amino acids: CASSILGTSGESTDTQYF. The CDR3 DNA reads as TGTGCCAGTAGTATACTCGGGACTAGCGGGGAAAGCACAGATACGCAGTATTTT.

V and J are TRBV25-1 and TRBJ2-2; possible D gene TRBD2, 7 bases. This CDR3 contains 17 residues. Germline V gene data show CDR1 as MGHDK and CDR2 as SYGVNS. Between the trimmed V and J ends, which lost 1 base and 1 base, there was a span of 13 bases. This CDR3 reads CASSELGGGKNTGELFF. DNA of the CDR3: TGTGCCAGCAGTGAATTGGGAGGGGGGAAGAACACCGGGGAGCTGTTTTTT.

V gene TRBV5-5 combines with J gene TRBJ2-7; no clear D. This CDR3 contains 14 residues. Between the trimmed V and J ends, which lost 0 bases and 0 bases, there was a span of 7 bases. The germline CDR1 and CDR2 sequences are SGHKS and YYEKEE (reference sequence). This CDR3 reads CASSLGIHSYEQYF. The CDR3 region has the DNA TGTGCCAGCAGCTTGGGTATTCACTCCTACGAGCAGTACTTC. The full variable domain, rest sourced from reference TRBV5-5 and TRBJ2-7, is DAGVTQSPTHLIKTRGQQVTLRCSPISGHKSVSWYQQVLGQGPQFIFQYYEKEERGRGNFPDRFSARQFPNYSSELNVNALLLGDSALYLCASSLGIHSYEQYFGPGTRLTVT.

This chain links TRBV4-3 with TRBJ1-2; no clear D. CDR3 length: 17 amino acids. Germline V gives CDR1 LGHNA, CDR2 YSLEER. V lost 0 bases to trimming and J lost 1 base, with 15 bases between them. This CDR3 is CASSQDLGLLFNYGYTF. CDR3 DNA: TGCGCCAGCAGCCAAGATTTGGGCTTACTTTTTAACTATGGCTACACCTTC.

The V gene is TRBV28, the J gene TRBJ1-1; unclear D gene. Germline CDR1 is MDHEN and CDR2 is SYDVKM. CDR3 length equals 12 residues. Trimming stripped 6 bases from V and 8 bases from J, with 13 bases between. This chain's CDR3 is CASSPPWAEAFF. The CDR3 bases are TGTGCCAGCAGCCCTCCGTGGGCGGAAGCTTTCTTT.

The table lists this clone with a count of one. The genes are TRBV10-1 and TRBJ2-2; weak D call: TRBD1 (6 bases). V was clipped by 7 bases and J by 5 bases, with 14 bases between them. Per the germline V gene, CDR1 is WNHNN and CDR2 is SYGVQD (reference sequence). The CDR3 totals 14 residues. In DNA, the CDR3 is TGCGCCAGCACCTCGGGGACACGGACCGGGGAGCTGTTTTTT. Amino acids: CASTSGTRTGELFF.

V is TRBV5-5 and J is TRBJ1-2, with D possibly being TRBD1 (5 bases). CDR1 and CDR2 (germline): SGHKS, YYEKEE (reference sequence). With 1 base removed from V and 5 bases from J, the gap between germline ends came to 24 bases. This CDR3 region has 18 residues. The CDR3 is CASSLILTLTDTLYGYTF. The CDR3 DNA reads as TGTGCCAGCAGCTTGATCCTTACTCTGACAGATACATTATATGGCTACACCTTC.